These 25 T cell receptor beta chains were all obtained from the same sample, sequenced in a study of beta chain features in type 1 diabetes. Findings and caveats of the study: When Type 1 diabetes patients were examined, their TCRB CDR3s proved moderately but significantly shorter in all four CD4+ subsets.

Antigens of these TCRs are unknown. The authors reverse transcribed all of the isolated RNA, so sequencing captured expressed TCRB transcripts. The protocol was immunoSEQ multiplex PCR, while the TCRdb copy is restricted to in-frame clones and leaves out a portion. The sample records 150,000 to 200,000 clones, approximately 62% being singletons. What was sequenced was naive CD4+ T cells from blood. These receptors were taken from a man between 25 and 39 years old with type 1 diabetes.

This clone was recorded a few times. The rearrangement uses TRBV7-8 and TRBJ1-6, with no clear D. Trimming shortened V by 5 bases and J by 7 bases, and 3 bases separated the two germline ends. This CDR3 has 11 amino acids. Germline-derived CDR1 and CDR2 are SGHVS and FQNEAQ. DNA of the CDR3: TGTGCCAGCAGCCAGAATTCACCCCTCCACTTT. This sequence encodes CASSQNSPLHF.

The chain recombines TRBV29-1 with TRBJ2-3; D is perhaps TRBD1 (5 bases). The CDR3 contains 13 residues. V was trimmed by 6 bases and J by 3 bases, leaving 13 bases between them. From germline, CDR1 is SQVTM and CDR2 ANQGSEA. The CDR3 spells CSVEPGATDTQYF. In DNA, the CDR3 is TGCAGCGTCGAACCTGGGGCTACAGATACGCAGTATTTT.

The genes are TRBV12-5 and TRBJ2-1, with 10 nucleotides matching TRBD1. Per germline, CDR1 LGHNT and CDR2 FRNRAP. The junction had 2 bases not matched to a gene; V was cut back by 3 bases and J by 6 bases. CDR3 length equals 14 residues. CDR3 in DNA: TGTGCTAGTGGTTTTGGGACAGGGGTCAATGAGCAGTTCTTC. Amino acid sequence: CASGFGTGVNEQFF.

In this sample, this clone turned up a few times. The chain combines TRBV30 with TRBJ1-6; D is unresolved. The CDR3 length is 14 residues. The V end lost 0 bases, the J end lost 9 bases, and 12 bases lay between the germline ends. The V gene's germline CDR1 is GTSNPN and CDR2 SVGIG (reference sequence). CDR3 loop: CAWSVQRNSSPLHF. CDR3 DNA: TGTGCCTGGAGTGTACAGAGAAATAGTTCACCCCTCCACTTT.

This clone was counted a few times. V gene TRBV28 combines with J gene TRBJ2-1; D not certain. Germline V lookup: CDR1 MDHEN, CDR2 SYDVKM. The CDR3 has 12 amino acids. The V end lost 7 bases, the J end lost 8 bases, and 12 bases lay between the germline ends. CDR3 nucleotide sequence: TGTGCCAGCACCCGCAGTCGCTATGAGCAGTTCTTC. Its protein product is CASTRSRYEQFF.

The V gene is TRBV29-1, the J gene TRBJ1-1; TRBD1 matches 9 bases. This CDR3 comprises 12 residues. With 6 bases clipped from V and 6 bases from J, the junction kept 5 bases outside the gene matches. Germline V gene sequence: CDR1 SQVTM, CDR2 ANQGSEA. The CDR3 region has the DNA TGCAGCGTCAGGACAGGGGACGCTGAAGCTTTCTTT. Residues: CSVRTGDAEAFF.

This rearrangement joins TRBV30 to TRBJ1-5, with a weak D call TRBD1 (6 bases). V was shortened by 5 bases and J by 7 bases, with 18 bases between the two germline ends. The CDR3 runs to 14 residues. Per germline, CDR1 GTSNPN and CDR2 SVGIG (reference sequence). CDR3 sequence: CAWPRNRARQPQHF. The CDR3 nucleotides read TGTGCCTGGCCAAGGAACAGGGCTCGGCAGCCCCAGCATTTT. Full variable domain (missing parts from reference TRBV30 and TRBJ1-5): SQTIHQWPATLVQPVGSPLSLECTVEGTSNPNLYWYRQAAGRGLQLLFYSVGIGQISSEVPQNLSASRPQDRQFILSSKKLLLSDSGFYLCAWPRNRARQPQHFGDGTRLSIL.

This chain joins TRBV23-1 and TRBJ2-1; TRBD2 agrees at 12 bases. TRBV23-1 is identified as an open reading frame with a role that is uncertain. The CDR3 totals 16 residues. The V gene end was trimmed by 8 bases and the J gene end by 5 bases; junction bases not matched to a gene: 10. The CDR3: CASSPRLAGDNNEQFF. CDR3 in DNA: TGCGCCAGCTCACCGAGACTAGCGGGGGATAACAATGAGCAGTTCTTC.

This clone was detected only a few times. V is TRBV29-1 and J is TRBJ2-3; 8 positions match TRBD1. The CDR3 runs to 13 residues. Trimming at V came to 7 bases and at J to 3 bases, leaving 6 bases not matched to a gene. CDR1 is SQVTM and CDR2 is ANQGSEA in the germline V gene. CDR3 DNA sequence: TGCAGCGAGTCAGGGGGCAGTACAGATACGCAGTATTTT. It specifies CSESGGSTDTQYF.

The chain couples TRBV30 to TRBJ1-1; D uncertain. The V end was cut by 2 bases, the J end by 10 bases, with 14 bases between. This CDR3 is built from 12 residues. Germline V gene lookup returns CDR1 GTSNPN and CDR2 SVGIG (reference sequence). The CDR3 sequence: CAWSISVTGAFF. The CDR3 DNA sequence: TGTGCCTGGAGTATCTCCGTCACCGGAGCTTTCTTT. Full variable domain (outside the CDR3, taken from reference TRBV30 and TRBJ1-1): SQTIHQWPATLVQPVGSPLSLECTVEGTSNPNLYWYRQAAGRGLQLLFYSVGIGQISSEVPQNLSASRPQDRQFILSSKKLLLSDSGFYLCAWSISVTGAFFGQGTRLTVV.

This chain's CDR3 is CASSSVGGREQYF. CDR3 DNA: TGTGCCAGCAGTTCTGTTGGGGGTCGGGAGCAGTACTTC. V and J are TRBV6-5 and TRBJ2-7; possibly TRBD1 or TRBD2 for D (5 bases each). Germline lookup yields CDR1 MNHEY and CDR2 SVGAGI. The germline V and J ends were trimmed by 4 bases and 7 bases, with 14 bases remaining between them. CDR3 size: 13 residues.

In this sample, this clone turned up a few times. The J gene is TRBJ2-1, the V gene TRBV25-1; D might be TRBD2 (6 bases). V was pared by 2 bases and J by 8 bases, with 13 bases between. The CDR3 contains 14 residues. Germline values: CDR1 MGHDK, CDR2 SYGVNS. CDR3 region: CASSERSSGHEQFF. For the CDR3, the DNA is TGTGCCAGCAGTGAACGGTCCAGCGGGCATGAGCAGTTCTTC.

The CDR3 here is CAWTAAAPGYTF. The DNA of the CDR3 is TGTGCCTGGACGGCGGCCGCCCCGGGCTACACCTTC. This chain joins TRBV30 and TRBJ1-2; D not certain. Germline CDR1 is GTSNPN and CDR2 is SVGIG (reference sequence). Deletions cut 4 bases from V and 8 bases from J, with 14 bases between. CDR3 length: 12 amino acids.

The CDR3 loop is CAWSLPQAGTYNSPLHF. The CDR3 region has the DNA TGTGCCTGGAGCTTACCACAGGCCGGCACCTATAATTCACCCCTCCACTTT. The J gene is TRBJ1-6, the V gene TRBV30; D possibly corresponds to TRBD1 (5 bases). The V and J ends lost 3 bases and 2 bases respectively, with 17 bases between them. Germline CDR1 GTSNPN, CDR2 SVGIG (reference sequence). The CDR3 totals 17 residues.

This clone was found a few times. J is TRBJ2-5 and V is TRBV29-1; no firm D call. The CDR3 spans 13 residues. Per the germline V gene, CDR1 is SQVTM and CDR2 is ANQGSEA. Trimming removed 6 bases from V and 11 bases from J, with 22 bases in between. CDR3 DNA: TGCAGCGTAGCCCGTCTTGCCGCCGAAGAGCAGTACTTC. It codes for CSVARLAAEEQYF.

In regard to this clone: The sample holds other DNA sequences that translate to the same CDR3. The rearrangement joins TRBV7-2 to TRBJ2-1, with D possibly being TRBD1 (6 bases). CDR1 and CDR2 from the germline V gene are SGHTA and FQGNSA. The V and J ends lost 1 base and 2 bases respectively, with 9 bases between them. This CDR3 comprises 15 residues. CDR3 in amino acids: CASSLDRVAYNEQFF. The CDR3, as DNA: TGTGCCAGCAGCTTAGACAGGGTTGCCTACAATGAGCAGTTCTTC.

This clone occurred once. The V gene is TRBV7-9, the J gene TRBJ2-5; maybe TRBD1 (5 bases). Germline CDR1 SEHNR, CDR2 FQNEAQ (reference sequence). Trimming pared 6 bases from V and 4 bases from J, leaving 12 bases between. The CDR3 contains 13 residues. Here the CDR3 DNA reads TGTGCCAGCAGTGACCAGGGTATAGAGACCCAGTACTTC. Encoded protein: CASSDQGIETQYF. Variable domain in full (rest from reference TRBV7-9 and TRBJ2-5): DTGVSQNPRHKITKRGQNVTFRCDPISEHNRLYWYRQTLGQGPEFLTYFQNEAQLEKSRLLSDRFSAERPKGSFSTLEIQRTEQGDSAMYLCASSDQGIETQYFGPGTRLLVL.

The V call is TRBV25-1, the J call TRBJ1-5; 9 nucleotides line up with TRBD1. The germline CDR1 and CDR2 sequences are MGHDK and SYGVNS. J gave up 5 bases and V 2 bases, and 1 base lay outside the gene matches. This CDR3 has 14 residues. This chain's CDR3 is CASSEGTGHQPQHF. The CDR3 nucleotides read TGTGCCAGCAGTGAAGGGACAGGGCATCAGCCCCAGCATTTT.

The chain joins TRBV29-1 to TRBJ1-1; D perhaps matches TRBD1 (5 bases). V dropped 6 bases and J dropped 4 bases, with 6 bases sitting between them. CDR1 and CDR2 (germline): SQVTM, ANQGSEA. CDR3 length: 10 residues. The CDR3 DNA is TGCAGCGTCCAGGGCACTGAAGCTTTCTTT. Encoded protein: CSVQGTEAFF.

The chain carries TRBV25-1 and TRBJ2-3, with TRBD1 as a possible D gene (6 bases). In germline, CDR1 is MGHDK, CDR2 SYGVNS. The germline V and J ends were trimmed by 3 bases and 2 bases, with 15 bases remaining between them. The CDR3 is 16 amino acids. The CDR3 reads CASSDLGAQYTDTQYF. CDR3 DNA: TGTGCCAGCAGTGATTTGGGGGCCCAATACACAGATACGCAGTATTTT.

J is TRBJ2-3 and V is TRBV7-2; D is ambiguous. Trimming cost V 4 bases and J 4 bases, with 12 bases left between them. The CDR3 is 14 amino acids. Per the germline V gene, CDR1 is SGHTA and CDR2 is FQGNSA. CDR3 in amino acids: CASSSNYGADTQYF. CDR3 nucleotide sequence: TGTGCCAGCAGCTCAAACTATGGTGCAGATACGCAGTATTTT.

This chain links TRBV29-1 with TRBJ2-6; a weak D match, TRBD1 (6 bases). V was clipped by 4 bases and J by 1 base, with 20 bases between them. The CDR3 sequence is 18 residues long. CDR1 and CDR2 (germline): SQVTM, ANQGSEA. The CDR3 DNA reads as TGCAGCGTTGTTGGGGCAGGGGACGGGTTTTCTGGGGCCAACGTCCTGACTTTC. Translation: CSVVGAGDGFSGANVLTF.

There are a few counts of this clone. The V and J genes are TRBV10-3 and TRBJ1-3; 7 positions match TRBD1. The CDR3 runs to 15 residues. The germline V gene has CDR1 ENHRY and CDR2 SYGVKD. V shed 6 bases and J 4 bases; nucleotides not matched to a gene: 9. In DNA form, the CDR3 reads TGTGCCATCAGGACTACAGGGGTAGAGGGAAACACCATATATTTT. Its translation: CAIRTTGVEGNTIYF.

This clone has a handful of counts. The chain couples TRBV30 to TRBJ2-1; D gene ambiguous. Trimming stripped 1 base from V and 8 bases from J, with 6 bases between. The CDR3 sequence is 11 residues long. Germline CDR1 reads GTSNPN; CDR2 reads SVGIG (reference sequence). The CDR3 bases are TGTGCCTGGAGTGCGTCCCATGAGCAGTTCTTC. It codes for CAWSASHEQFF. Full variable domain (missing parts from reference TRBV30 and TRBJ2-1): SQTIHQWPATLVQPVGSPLSLECTVEGTSNPNLYWYRQAAGRGLQLLFYSVGIGQISSEVPQNLSASRPQDRQFILSSKKLLLSDSGFYLCAWSASHEQFFGPGTRLTVL.

The chain is built from TRBV4-3 and TRBJ2-4; no clear D gene. CDR1 is LGHNA and CDR2 is YSLEER in the germline V gene. Trimming shortened V by 2 bases and J by 0 bases, and 11 bases separated the two germline ends. The CDR3 has 16 residues. The CDR3: CASSQSAALAKNIQYF. The CDR3, as DNA: TGCGCCAGCAGCCAATCAGCAGCATTAGCCAAAAACATTCAGTACTTC.